The 7 T cell receptor beta chains given below trace back to one sample, sequenced in a study of blood T cell repertoires in COVID-19. Measured with immunoSEQ multiplex PCR; TCRdb has only the in-frame clones, and not every one. The sample shows under 110,000 clones, approximately 84% of them seen only once. The sequencing sample was made of peripheral blood. Receptors originate from a woman aged 55-69 years with acute or convalescent COVID-19.

This chain joins TRBV2 and TRBJ1-5; possible D gene TRBD1, 6 bases. The CDR3 totals 15 residues. Per germline, CDR1 SNHLY and CDR2 FYNNEI. The V end was cut by 2 bases, the J end by 3 bases, with 11 bases between. This CDR3 is CASSEYSGDNQPQHF. The CDR3 DNA is TGTGCCAGCAGTGAATACTCAGGGGACAATCAGCCCCAGCATTTT. The full variable domain, its missing parts supplied by reference TRBV2 and TRBJ1-5, is EPEVTQTPSHQVTQMGQEVILRCVPISNHLYFYWYRQILGQKVEFLVSFYNNEISEKSEIFDDQFSVERPDGSNFTLKIRSTKLEDSAMYFCASSEYSGDNQPQHFGDGTRLSIL.

Only a few counts were recorded for this clone. This sequence joins TRBV5-1 and TRBJ1-2; D may be TRBD1 (5 bases). Germline V gene sequence: CDR1 SGHRS, CDR2 YFSETQ. The V end was cut by 4 bases, the J end by 3 bases, with 16 bases between. This CDR3 comprises 15 residues. CDR3 nucleotide sequence: TGCGCCAGCAGCCTGGGGGGAGTTCAGGACTATGGCTACACCTTC. Encoded protein: CASSLGGVQDYGYTF.

The gene calls are TRBV19 and TRBJ1-1, with D maybe TRBD1 (5 bases). This CDR3 has 17 residues. CDR1 and CDR2 from the germline V gene are LNHDA and SQIVND (reference sequence). V was clipped by 1 base and J by 0 bases, with 15 bases between them. The CDR3 nucleotides are TGTGCCAGTAGTATAGTCCCCACAGGCCAGTTGAACACTGAAGCTTTCTTT. This sequence encodes CASSIVPTGQLNTEAFF.

J is TRBJ1-2 and V is TRBV29-1; the match to TRBD1 covers 11 bases. Per the germline V gene, CDR1 is SQVTM and CDR2 is ANQGSEA. The CDR3 totals 13 residues. The junction had 10 bases not matched to a gene; V was cut back by 6 bases and J by 10 bases. The CDR3 DNA is TGCAGCGTCGACGGACAGGGGGCTCTATCCTACACCTTC. Amino acids: CSVDGQGALSYTF.

This clone was detected only once. This chain connects TRBV6-6 to TRBJ2-4, with 8 bases fitting TRBD1. In germline, CDR1 is MNHNY, CDR2 SVGAGI (reference sequence). The CDR3 covers 16 residues. The V gene end was trimmed by 6 bases and the J gene end by 4 bases; junction bases not matched to a gene: 11. The chain's CDR3 is CASSPSRTGNKNIQYF. DNA of the CDR3: TGTGCCAGCAGCCCCTCTCGGACAGGGAATAAAAACATTCAGTACTTC.

The chain has TRBV7-9 and TRBJ1-1, with D maybe TRBD1 (5 bases). There are 13 residues in the CDR3. Trimming pared 1 base from V and 4 bases from J, leaving 7 bases between. The germline V gene has CDR1 SEHNR and CDR2 FQNEAQ (reference sequence). The CDR3 region is CASSLDQGTEAFF. CDR3 coding DNA: TGTGCCAGCAGCTTAGATCAGGGCACTGAAGCTTTCTTT.

V gene TRBV5-1 combines with J gene TRBJ1-1, with TRBD1 matching over 10 bases. The CDR3 spans 16 residues. J gave up 3 bases and V 0 bases, and 5 bases lay outside the gene matches. Germline loops: CDR1 SGHRS, CDR2 YFSETQ. The CDR3, as DNA: TGCGCCAGCAGCTTGGCCGAGACAGGGGGCTACACTGAAGCTTTCTTT. Residues: CASSLAETGGYTEAFF. Looking up the rest from reference TRBV5-1 and TRBJ1-1 gives the full variable domain: KAGVTQTPRYLIKTRGQQVTLSCSPISGHRSVSWYQQTPGQGLQFLFEYFSETQRNKGNFPGRFSGRQFSNSRSEMNVSTLELGDSALYLCASSLAETGGYTEAFFGQGTRLTVV.